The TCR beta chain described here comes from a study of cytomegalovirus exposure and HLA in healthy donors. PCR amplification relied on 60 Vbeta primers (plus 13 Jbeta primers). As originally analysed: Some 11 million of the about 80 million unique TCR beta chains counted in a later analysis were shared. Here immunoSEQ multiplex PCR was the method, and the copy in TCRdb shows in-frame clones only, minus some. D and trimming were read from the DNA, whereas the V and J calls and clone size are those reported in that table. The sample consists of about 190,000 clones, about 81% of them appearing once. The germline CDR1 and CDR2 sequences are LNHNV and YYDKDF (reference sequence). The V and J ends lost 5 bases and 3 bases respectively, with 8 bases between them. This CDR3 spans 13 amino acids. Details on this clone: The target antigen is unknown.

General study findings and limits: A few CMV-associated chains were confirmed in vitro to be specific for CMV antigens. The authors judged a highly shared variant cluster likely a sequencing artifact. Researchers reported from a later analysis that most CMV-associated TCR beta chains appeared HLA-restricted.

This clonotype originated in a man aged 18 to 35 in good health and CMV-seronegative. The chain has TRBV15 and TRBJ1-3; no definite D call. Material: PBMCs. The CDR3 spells CATSFRGGNTIYF. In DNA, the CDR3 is TGTGCCACCAGCTTCCGCGGTGGAAACACCATATATTTT. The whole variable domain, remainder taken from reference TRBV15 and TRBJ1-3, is DAMVIQNPRYQVTQFGKPVTLSCSQTLNHNVMYWYQQKSSQAPKLLFHYYDKDFNNEADTPDNFQSRRPNTSFCFLDIRSPGLGDTAMYLCATSFRGGNTIYFGEGSWLTVV.